A single sample gave rise to the 14 T cell receptor beta chains below, sequenced in a study of cytomegalovirus exposure and HLA in healthy donors. In the PCR, 60 Vbeta and 13 Jbeta primers were used. Profiled with immunoSEQ multiplex PCR; TCRdb holds only in-frame clones, not every one. The data show about 98,000 clones, about two thirds seen once. The sample was PBMCs. The receptors shown here come from a female donor in good health and CMV-seronegative.

The chain employs TRBV19 and TRBJ1-5; the match to TRBD1 covers 7 bases. CDR3 length: 15 amino acids. V was clipped by 0 bases and J by 6 bases; unmatched bases: 5. Germline CDR1 and CDR2: LNHDA and SQIVND (reference sequence). CDR3 nucleotide sequence: TGTGCCAGTAGTATAGATCCCGACAGGGCTCAGCCCCAGCATTTT. Encoded protein: CASSIDPDRAQPQHF.

This clone was seen just once. The chain carries TRBV7-7 and TRBJ2-2; 8 bases align to TRBD1. The CDR3 contains 17 residues. Germline V lookup: CDR1 SSHAT, CDR2 FNYEAQ (reference sequence). The CDR3 DNA sequence: TGTGCTAGTTCTCGGACAGGGAAGCGTTTTGAGACCGGGGAGCTGTTTTTT. This translates into CASSRTGKRFETGELFF.

V is TRBV11-2 and J is TRBJ2-3; 10 bases match TRBD2. J lost 8 bases, V lost 4 bases, and 18 bases had no gene match. The CDR3 extends over 18 amino acids. Germline V gene sequence: CDR1 SGHAT, CDR2 FQNNGV. CDR3 loop: CASSSSIQILAGVGTQYF. CDR3 nucleotides: TGTGCCAGCAGCTCGTCTATTCAAATTCTAGCGGGGGTCGGTACGCAGTATTTT.

V gene TRBV27 combines with J gene TRBJ2-1; TRBD2 matches at 11 bases. The CDR3 extends over 15 amino acids. After removal of 7 bases from V and 5 bases from J, the junction contained 7 bases not matched to a gene. Germline loops: CDR1 MNHEY, CDR2 SMNVEV (reference sequence). In DNA, the CDR3 is TGTGCCAGCACCATACTAGCGGGAGCCAACAATGAGCAGTTCTTC. This codes for CASTILAGANNEQFF.

This chain joins TRBV27 and TRBJ1-4; D call uncertain. The CDR3 runs 15 residues. The germline V and J ends were trimmed by 5 bases and 5 bases, with 15 bases remaining between them. The germline CDR1 and CDR2 sequences are MNHEY and SMNVEV (reference sequence). CDR3 in amino acids: CASSPTRALNEKLFF. Here the CDR3 DNA reads TGTGCCAGCAGTCCTACTAGGGCTCTAAATGAAAAACTGTTTTTT.

This clone appeared a few times. The V gene is TRBV25-1, the J gene TRBJ1-3; no reliable D call. The germline V and J ends were trimmed by 8 bases and 1 base, with 15 bases remaining between them. CDR1 and CDR2 (germline): MGHDK, SYGVNS. The CDR3 length is 15 residues. CDR3 loop: CASSPRDSSGNTIYF. The CDR3 DNA is TGTGCCAGCTCCCCACGGGATTCTTCTGGAAACACCATATATTTT.

This clone was counted once. This chain links TRBV28 with TRBJ1-1; D might be TRBD1 (5 bases). Germline V gene sequence: CDR1 MDHEN, CDR2 SYDVKM. V lost 5 bases and J lost 5, with 12 bases in between. This CDR3 is 13 amino acids long. For the CDR3, the DNA is TGTGCCAGCAGTCCATACCAGGGTACTGAAGCTTTCTTT. Translating it yields CASSPYQGTEAFF.

In its sample, this clone was seen once. The V gene is TRBV7-8, the J gene TRBJ2-3, with D tentatively TRBD2 (5 bases). Germline V gene data show CDR1 as SGHVS and CDR2 as FQNEAQ. Trimming pared 1 base from V and 0 bases from J, leaving 11 bases between. The CDR3 is 16 residues long. CDR3 bases: TGTGCCAGCAGCTTAGTGGGTAGCGCTAGCACAGATACGCAGTATTTT. This gives the protein CASSLVGSASTDTQYF.

The chain carries TRBV5-8 and TRBJ1-1; D unresolved. Germline-derived CDR1 and CDR2 are SGHTS and YDEGEE. CDR3 length: 14 residues. The V end lost 2 bases, the J end lost 0 bases, and 8 bases lay between the germline ends. In DNA form, the CDR3 reads TGTGCCAGCAGCTTTTGGCGGATGAACACTGAAGCTTTCTTT. This sequence encodes CASSFWRMNTEAFF.

The chain employs TRBV6-5 and TRBJ1-1; D not resolved. V lost 0 bases and J lost 0, with 8 bases in between. Germline assignment: CDR1 MNHEY and CDR2 SVGAGI. The CDR3 spans 15 residues. The CDR3 DNA reads TGTGCCAGCAGTTACTCGCGGCGCATGAACACTGAAGCTTTCTTT. This gives the protein CASSYSRRMNTEAFF.

This clone has just a few counts. The V call is TRBV25-1, the J call TRBJ2-1, with TRBD2 as a possible D gene (6 bases). The ends were cut back, 3 bases at V and 6 bases at J, with 15 bases in the middle. Germline lookup yields CDR1 MGHDK and CDR2 SYGVNS. This CDR3 is built from 15 residues. CDR3 sequence: CASSDSGESRNEQFF. The CDR3 DNA sequence: TGTGCCAGCAGTGATTCGGGGGAGTCCCGCAATGAGCAGTTCTTC.

The sample holds one count of this clone. V usage is TRBV10-1 and J usage is TRBJ1-2; 10 bases are a match to TRBD1. CDR1 and CDR2 (germline): WNHNN, SYGVQD (reference sequence). The J segment lost 4 bases and the V segment lost 5 bases, leaving 1 base of the junction unmatched. This CDR3 spans 13 amino acids. The CDR3 reads CASSRDRGYGYTF. The CDR3 bases are TGCGCCAGCAGTAGGGACAGGGGCTATGGCTACACCTTC.

This clone was observed once. The V call is TRBV6-6, the J call TRBJ1-3, with 7 positions matching TRBD1. This CDR3 is 13 amino acids long. The ends lost 2 bases at V and 6 bases at J; junction bases unmatched: 1. Germline V lookup: CDR1 MNHNY, CDR2 SVGAGI (reference sequence). The CDR3 here is CASSYRGPNTIYF. The CDR3 DNA is TGTGCCAGCAGTTACAGGGGGCCAAACACCATATATTTT.

V usage is TRBV9 and J usage is TRBJ1-1; the D is unclear. The CDR3 contains 13 residues. Germline-derived CDR1 and CDR2 are SGDLS and YYNGEE. Trimming left V 4 bases short and J 3 bases short, with 10 bases between. In nucleotides, the CDR3 is TGTGCCAGCAGCCTCCAGTGGTACACTGAAGCTTTCTTT. Residues: CASSLQWYTEAFF.